Listed here is a single TCR beta chain. The data were taken from a study of blood T cell repertoires in COVID-19. Study-level background: Both acute and convalescent COVID-19 samples were obtained from the United States, Italy and Spain.

The CDR3 has 16 residues. Trimming pared 7 bases from V and 5 bases from J, leaving 22 bases between. Germline V lookup: CDR1 MNHGY, CDR2 SVAAGI. Assay: immunoSEQ multiplex PCR; the TCRdb copy retains only in-frame clones and omits some. The repertoire holds roughly 330,000 clones, with 80% to 90% as singletons. Specimen: PBMCs or T cells enriched from blood (not recorded which). The rearrangement joins TRBV6-9 to TRBJ2-3, with D possibly matching TRBD2 (5 bases). The TCR comes from a man aged 25-40 years who had recovered from COVID-19. This chain's CDR3 is CASTAKGTFEGDTQYF. In DNA, the CDR3 is TGTGCCAGCACCGCTAAAGGAACCTTTGAGGGAGATACGCAGTATTTT.